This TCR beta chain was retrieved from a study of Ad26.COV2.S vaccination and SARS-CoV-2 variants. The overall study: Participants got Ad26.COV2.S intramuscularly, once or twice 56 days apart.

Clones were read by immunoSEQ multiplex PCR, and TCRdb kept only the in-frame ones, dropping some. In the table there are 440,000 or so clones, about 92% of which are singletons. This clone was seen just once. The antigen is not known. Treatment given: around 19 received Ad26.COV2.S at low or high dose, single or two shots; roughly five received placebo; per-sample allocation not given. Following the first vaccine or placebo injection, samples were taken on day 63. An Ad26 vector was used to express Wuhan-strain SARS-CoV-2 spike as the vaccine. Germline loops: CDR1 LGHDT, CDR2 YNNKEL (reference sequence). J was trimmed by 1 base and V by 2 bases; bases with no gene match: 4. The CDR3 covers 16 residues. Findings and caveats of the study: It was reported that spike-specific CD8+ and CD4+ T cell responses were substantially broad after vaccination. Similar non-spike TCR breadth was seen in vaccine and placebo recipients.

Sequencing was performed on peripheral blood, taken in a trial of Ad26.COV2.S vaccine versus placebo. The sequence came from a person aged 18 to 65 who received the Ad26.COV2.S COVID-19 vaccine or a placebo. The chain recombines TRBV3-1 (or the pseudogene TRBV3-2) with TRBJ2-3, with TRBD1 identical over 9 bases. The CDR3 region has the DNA TGTGCCAGCAGCCAACGAAGGACAGGGGGCACAGATACGCAGTATTTT. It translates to CASSQRRTGGTDTQYF.